This T cell receptor beta chain was sequenced during a study of PD-L1 blockade in urothelial cancer. Overall study: Blood analysis occurred 3 weeks (second dose) and 6 weeks after treatment start.

The length of the CDR3 is 14 residues. V was clipped by 5 bases and J by 1 base; unmatched bases: 4. Germline CDR1 and CDR2: SGHDT and YYEEEE. TCRdb's table, derived via immunoSEQ multiplex PCR, lists solely in-frame clones and lacks some. The sample holds tens of thousands of clones, around 85% seen once. Time point indicated: peripheral blood 6 weeks after treatment start. A total of 1 to 8 samples per patient were collected pretreatment and on-treatment. Only a few counts were recorded for this clone. The source was PBMCs, collected around atezolizumab (anti-PD-L1) treatment. This clonotype was obtained from a man aged 55 to 69 with urothelial cancer. V gene TRBV5-6 combines with J gene TRBJ1-2; 8 nucleotides agree with TRBD1. Here the CDR3 DNA reads TGTGCCAGCAGTTGGACAGGGCTTAACTATGGCTACACCTTC. Translating gives CASSWTGLNYGYTF.